This T cell receptor beta chain stems from a study of vaccination effects on CD4 cells after COVID-19. Study information: Using viral peptide pools, the ViraFEST assay grew out antigen-specific CD4+ T cells prior to sequencing. Study findings and constraints: Clones of infection and vaccine origin contracted markedly late after vaccination.

Trimming took off 4 bases at V and 4 bases at J, with 13 bases between the two ends. CDR1 and CDR2 (germline): LGHDT, YNNKEL (reference sequence). The CDR3 extends over 14 amino acids. Assay used: immunoSEQ multiplex PCR; TCRdb lists only in-frame clones, some missing. The sample includes approximately 37,000 clones, about 80% of them seen just once. As regards this clone: Its target is not known.

Cultured cells yielded isolated CD4+ T cells after 10 days. According to the study, vaccine recipients showed no prior SARS-CoV-2 infection and negative nucleocapsid antibodies. Here the sequenced sample was CD4+ T cells from PBMCs cultured without peptide, taken before COVID-19 vaccination. This receptor was taken from a human donor who received a COVID-19 vaccine. V gene TRBV3-1 (or the pseudogene TRBV3-2) combines with J gene TRBJ1-2, with D possibly matching TRBD1 (5 bases). The CDR3 DNA sequence: TGTGCCAGCAGCCTGGGGCCGGAGGGCTATGGCTACACCTTC. Its protein is CASSLGPEGYGYTF.